What follows describes a single T cell receptor beta chain. The antigen remains unidentified. The sample comes from a study of regulatory T cells in long-lasting Graves disease. Whole-study context: Patients with persistent Graves' disease had over 5 years of antithyroid drugs and persistent TSH receptor antibodies.

The time point denotes: persistent/refractory GD, antithyroid drugs over 5 years with positive TRAb. Extracted PBMC RNA gave rise to the TCR library. To make TCR beta libraries, researchers used iRepertoire HTBI primers and Arm-PCR of CDR3 regions. Via MiXCR, TCRdb re-called the multiplex PCR reads, giving one row per CDR3 protein. The repertoire holds under 500,000 distinct CDR3 sequences, about a fifth seen once, with approximately 8% in the top ten. V dropped 4 bases and J dropped 3; count of bases not matched to a gene: 5. Germline CDR1 reads SGHDT; CDR2 reads YYEEEE. The CDR3 length is 16 residues. Findings of the study overall: Accuracy may have suffered from the small sample size.

The V gene is TRBV5-6, the J gene TRBJ2-7, with 15 bases that match TRBD2. Material: peripheral blood mononuclear cells (PBMCs), obtained when the disease was refractory, from a patient treated with antithyroid drugs. The receptor comes from a female donor with Graves disease. CDR3 region: CASSPGLAGGVYEQYF. The CDR3 bases are TGTGCCAGCAGCCCAGGACTAGCGGGAGGGGTCTACGAGCAGTACTTC.